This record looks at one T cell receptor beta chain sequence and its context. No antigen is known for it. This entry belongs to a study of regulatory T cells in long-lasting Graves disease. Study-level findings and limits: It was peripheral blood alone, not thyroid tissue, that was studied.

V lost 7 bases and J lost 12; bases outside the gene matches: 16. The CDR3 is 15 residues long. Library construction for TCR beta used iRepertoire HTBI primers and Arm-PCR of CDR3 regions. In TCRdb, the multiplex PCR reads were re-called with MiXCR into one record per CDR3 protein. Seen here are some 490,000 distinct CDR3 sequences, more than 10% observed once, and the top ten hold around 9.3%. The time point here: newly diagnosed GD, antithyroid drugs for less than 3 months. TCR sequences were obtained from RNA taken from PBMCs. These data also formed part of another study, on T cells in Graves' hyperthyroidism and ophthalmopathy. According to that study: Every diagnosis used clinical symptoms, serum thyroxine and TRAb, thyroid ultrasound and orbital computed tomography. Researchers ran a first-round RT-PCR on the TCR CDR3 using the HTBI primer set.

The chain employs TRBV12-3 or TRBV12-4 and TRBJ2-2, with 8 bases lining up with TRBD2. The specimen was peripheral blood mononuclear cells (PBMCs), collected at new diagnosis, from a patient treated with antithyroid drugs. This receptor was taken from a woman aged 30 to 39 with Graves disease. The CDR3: CASIYGGGAPGQLFF. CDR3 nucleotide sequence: TGTGCCAGCATCTACGGGGGGGGGGCGCCGGGGCAGCTGTTTTTT.